This entry is about one T cell receptor beta chain. The target antigen is unknown. This specimen belongs to a study of cytomegalovirus exposure and HLA in healthy donors. Findings of the study overall: Productive rates of about 90% or about 30% were seen for most TCR beta V segments in an earlier analysis.

Use of 60 Vbeta and 13 Jbeta primers characterized the PCR. The table came from immunoSEQ multiplex PCR; TCRdb's copy has only in-frame clones and leaves some out. Of 75,000 to 95,000 clones listed, 80% to 90% are singletons. Sequences were obtained from PBMCs. This clonotype was obtained from a man aged 18-30 years in good health and CMV-seronegative.

In DNA form, the CDR3 reads TGTGCCAGCAGTTACTTTGCGGAAGCCAAAAACATTCAGTACTTC. Residues: CASSYFAEAKNIQYF. This rearrangement joins TRBV6-5 to TRBJ2-4; no clear D. The germline V gene encodes CDR1 MNHEY and CDR2 SVGAGI. This CDR3 comprises 15 residues. V gave up 1 base and J gave up 0 bases, with 7 bases separating them.